This TCR beta chain was documented in a study of identical twins (dated by TCRdb to 2015 to 2016). With regard to the full study: The study deep-sequenced TCR alpha and beta repertoires from monozygotic twins, unrelated adults of various ages and cord blood to test whether fetal clonotypes persist. To rule out contamination, replicate twin experiments were performed at different times with different library preparation protocols.

The library was generated by 5' RACE. The reads were generated on an Illumina HiSeq 2000. Template switching added a universal primer binding site, and the final cDNA carried a unique molecular identifier that allowed TCR cDNA molecules to be counted accurately. First-strand cDNA for TCR alpha and beta chains was synthesized from specific primers in the conserved constant-segment region. Each cDNA library was double barcoded, with a SMART-Mk sample barcode plus Illumina barcodes, to control for contamination. TruSeq adapter sequences, together with Illumina sample barcodes, were added in two successive PCR steps. The TCR alpha and beta cDNA libraries were sequenced on the Illumina HiSeq platform using custom primers. Per the original workflow: Raw reads were processed with MiGEC to extract unique molecular identifiers, and MiXCR was used to determine CDR3 positions. Recombination models were inferred per individual with the repgenHMM and IGoR tools using an EM algorithm. Shared clonotypes were analyzed with the tcR package in R, and sharing was normalized by the product of cloneset sizes. To study raw recombination free of thymic and clonal selection effects, out-of-frame nonproductive sequences were analyzed. TCRdb took the public reads, trimmed them with fastp at Q25, ran MiXCR for clone calling and kept in-frame beta chains. Each record represents a unique CDR3 protein, reported with the most common genes and DNA among its rows. TCRdb, not the original authors, processed these V and J calls. The sample contains 500,000 or so distinct CDR3 sequences, 13% to 15% of them found a single time. Around 0.52% of the sample is taken by the ten largest.

All donors were healthy Caucasians. The twin cohort comprised three pairs of female monozygotic twins, all aged about 18 to 30 years. Positive isolation kits from Invitrogen were used to isolate CD4+ and CD8+ T cell populations. Reading the germline V gene gives CDR1 SNHLY and CDR2 FYNNEI. The CDR3 goes from the cysteine to the phenylalanine over 15 residues. Only the CDR3 DNA stays, 45 bases, in frame from base 1. V is reduced by 1 base and J by 0 bases, leaving a spacing of 4 bases between them. Here is what the overall study found, with its caveats: Invariant T cells such as MAIT and iNKT could partly confound zero-insertion analyses, although diverse VJ usage argued against such confounding for most clonotypes. Excess twin sharing in beta out-of-frame sequences was weaker because fewer shared sequences lowered the signal-to-noise ratio. Fewer insertions were carried by abundant cord blood beta clonotypes, a similar but weaker trend appeared in young adult naive repertoires, and no such trend appeared in memory repertoires. Out-of-frame TCR alpha sequences shared between twins showed an excess of low generation-probability sequences compared with coincidental sharing between unrelated individuals. In monozygotic twins, recombination models systematically underestimated out-of-frame TCR alpha sharing, but the models matched the sharing seen between unrelated individuals. Because the same donors could not be followed over many years, the conclusions depended on cross-sectional statistical analysis.

The sample holds a few counts of this clonotype. The antigen it binds to is not known. Base qualities were left out, and no much larger clone turns up one base away. The same specimen was also included in a second study, on yellow fever vaccine responses in identical twins. From the second report: According to the authors, in identical twins the way T cells responded to vaccination appeared partly convergent and partly personalized. The study precisely tracked vaccine-responding T cell clones in identical twins.

Sequencing was performed on CD4+ T cells sorted from blood. The chain is assembled from TRBV2 and TRBJ2-6; no D gene can be assigned with confidence. This TCR derives from a woman in her late teens or twenties in good health. The DNA reads TGTGCCAGCAGTGAAGAGAGCTCTGGGGCCAACGTCCTGACTTTC. Its protein reads: CASSEESSGANVLTF.